These 11 T cell receptor beta chains were all obtained from the same sample, sequenced in a study of OX40 agonist ivuxolimab in advanced cancers. Produced via immunoSEQ multiplex PCR; TCRdb's table is partial and in-frame only. The sample has over 45,000 clones, around 80% seen once; the top ten hold approximately 1.2%. Here the sequenced sample was CD4+ or CD8+ T cells sorted from blood, taken in a trial of the OX40 agonist ivuxolimab. Receptors originate from an adult with an advanced solid tumor such as melanoma, head and neck, liver or kidney cancer.

About this clone: The junction differs from germline at one of its ends, possibly a read error. The CDR3 spells CASSFVGQDSRF. CDR3 sequence (DNA): TGTGCCAGCAGCTTTGTTGGACAGGACAGTCGTTTC. The V and J genes are TRBV11-2 and TRBJ2-7; 7 positions agree with TRBD1. The CDR3 loop spans 12 amino acids. The germline V gene encodes CDR1 SGHAT and CDR2 FQNNGV.

The rearrangement links TRBV7-3 to TRBJ2-7; D is ambiguous. V lost 2 bases, J lost 5 bases, and 31 bases lay in between. CDR1 is SGHTA, CDR2 FQGTGA, per germline. The CDR3 contains 20 residues. In DNA, the CDR3 is TGTGCCAGCAGCTTACAAAGCAGATCAACCGGGCCGACGCTACGGGACGAGCAGTACTTC. Encoded protein: CASSLQSRSTGPTLRDEQYF.

This clone was found a few times. The gene calls are TRBV6-5 and TRBJ2-7, with 7 bases aligning to TRBD1. The CDR3 sequence is 13 residues long. V was pared by 6 bases and J by 3 bases, with 5 bases of the junction left unmatched. Germline V gene sequence: CDR1 MNHEY, CDR2 SVGAGI. CDR3 in amino acids: CASRGDSRYEQYF. CDR3 coding DNA: TGTGCCAGCAGAGGGGACAGCCGCTACGAGCAGTACTTC.

CDR3 DNA: TGTGCCAGCAGCTCACGAGGGGCACTACCGACCCCCTACGAGCAGTACTTC. This gives the protein CASSSRGALPTPYEQYF. The chain couples TRBV11-2 to TRBJ2-7, with D possibly being TRBD1 or TRBD2 (5 bases each). CDR1 SGHAT and CDR2 FQNNGV come from the germline V gene. The CDR3 is 17 residues long. The V end lost 4 bases, the J end lost 2 bases, and 21 bases lay between the germline ends.

J is TRBJ2-7 and V is TRBV5-6, with 7 bases that match TRBD2. J gave up 4 bases and V 3 bases, and 13 bases lay outside the gene matches. This CDR3 region has 16 residues. Germline V gives CDR1 SGHDT, CDR2 YYEEEE. CDR3 coding DNA: TGTGCCAGCAGCTGGGCTTCGGGGGGAGCCCCTTACGAGCAGTACTTC. Protein product: CASSWASGGAPYEQYF. Full variable domain (outside the CDR3, taken from reference TRBV5-6 and TRBJ2-7): DAGVTQSPTHLIKTRGQQVTLRCSPKSGHDTVSWYQQALGQGPQFIFQYYEEEERQRGNFPDRFSGHQFPNYSSELNVNALLLGDSALYLCASSWASGGAPYEQYFGPGTRLTVT.

The rearrangement joins TRBV5-6 to TRBJ1-5; 7 positions agree with TRBD1. V dropped 1 base and J dropped 6; count of bases not matched to a gene: 7. The CDR3 is made up of 15 amino acids. CDR1 and CDR2 (germline): SGHDT, YYEEEE. CDR3 sequence: CASSLWAGGTQPQHF. The CDR3 nucleotides are TGTGCCAGCAGCTTGTGGGCAGGGGGAACTCAGCCCCAGCATTTT.

This chain connects TRBV5-4 to TRBJ1-2, with 7 bases identical to TRBD1. CDR1 and CDR2 (germline): SGHNT, YYREEE (reference sequence). This CDR3 has 13 amino acids. V was pared by 4 bases and J by 2 bases, with 2 bases of the junction left unmatched. CDR3 bases: TGTGCCAGCAGCGTGGACAGGAACTATGGCTACACCTTC. Translated: CASSVDRNYGYTF. Variable domain in full (rest from reference TRBV5-4 and TRBJ1-2): ETGVTQSPTHLIKTRGQQVTLRCSSQSGHNTVSWYQQALGQGPQFIFQYYREEENGRGNFPPRFSGLQFPNYSSELNVNALELDDSALYLCASSVDRNYGYTFGSGTRLTVV.

A few counts support this clone. Other DNA sequences in the sample encode the same CDR3. The genes are TRBV14 and TRBJ1-1; D unresolved. Germline CDR1 SGHDN, CDR2 FVKESK. This CDR3 is built from 12 residues. Trimming took 1 base from V and 4 from J, leaving 4 bases between them. The chain's CDR3 is CASSQVFTEAFF. CDR3 nucleotides: TGTGCCAGCAGCCAAGTCTTCACTGAAGCTTTCTTT.

J is TRBJ2-3 and V is TRBV29-1; 13 bases match TRBD2. Germline assignment: CDR1 SQVTM and CDR2 ANQGSEA. The J segment lost 4 bases and the V segment lost 7 bases, leaving 11 bases of the junction unmatched. This CDR3 has 16 residues. As DNA, the CDR3 is TGCAGCGCCCACTCAACTAGCGGGGGGGCCTCAGATACGCAGTATTTT. Translating it yields CSAHSTSGGASDTQYF.

V is TRBV27 and J is TRBJ1-2, with D tentatively TRBD1 (6 bases). Germline V gene sequence: CDR1 MNHEY, CDR2 SMNVEV (reference sequence). With 6 bases removed from V and 8 bases from J, the gap between germline ends came to 10 bases. This CDR3 comprises 11 residues. The CDR3 loop reads CASRQGGGYTF. The CDR3 region has the DNA TGTGCCAGCAGACAGGGCGGGGGCTACACCTTC.

The J gene is TRBJ2-1, the V gene TRBV9; 14 nucleotides align to TRBD2. The J segment lost 3 bases and the V segment lost 2 bases, leaving 10 bases of the junction unmatched. Germline lookup yields CDR1 SGDLS and CDR2 YYNGEE. There are 19 residues in the CDR3. The CDR3 DNA reads TGTGCCAGCAGCGTTGGGACTAGCGGGGGAGTTGGATTCTACAATGAGCAGTTCTTC. The encoded protein is CASSVGTSGGVGFYNEQFF.